Listed below are T cell receptor beta chains from one sample, sequenced in a study of human T cells and chemical hapten exposure. MiXCR, applied by TCRdb to the RACE reads, yields one record per CDR3 protein. The table has roughly 89,000 distinct CDR3 sequences, around 9.9% seen once. Material: whole blood, obtained in connection with sensitization to the hapten diphenylcyclopropenone (DPC). These receptor sequences come from a woman in her 30s with alopecia areata. Some clones in this sample may be carry-over from other donors' samples. The CDR3 runs from the conserved cysteine through the conserved F or W. The D gene is left open where the match is weak. Size is omitted from some rows. Given values are once, few, many or a class for expanded clones.

d_gene: TRBD1; v_gene: TRBV28; j_gene: TRBJ1-1; abundance: NA; CDR3aa: CASSGADRATEAFF; CDR3nt: TGTGCCAGCAGTGGGGCGGACAGGGCCACTGAAGCTTTCTTT
d_gene: NA; v_gene: TRBV10-2; j_gene: TRBJ2-1; abundance: many; CDR3aa: CASSDGRNEQFF; CDR3nt: TGCGCCAGCAGTGACGGGCGGAATGAGCAGTTCTTC
d_gene: NA; v_gene: TRBV3-1; j_gene: TRBJ2-7; abundance: many; CDR3aa: CASSQEGRGTAYEQYF; CDR3nt: TGTGCCAGCAGCCAGGAGGGACGGGGGACAGCCTACGAGCAGTACTTC
d_gene: NA; v_gene: TRBV10-2; j_gene: TRBJ1-1; abundance: many; CDR3aa: CASRGGGTEAFF; CDR3nt: TGCGCCAGCAGGGGAGGGGGCACTGAAGCTTTCTTT
d_gene: NA; v_gene: TRBV30; j_gene: TRBJ1-1; abundance: few; CDR3aa: CAWARQLNTEAFF; CDR3nt: TGTGCCTGGGCGAGACAGTTGAACACTGAAGCTTTCTTT
d_gene: TRBD1; v_gene: TRBV7-2; j_gene: TRBJ1-6; abundance: few; CDR3aa: CASSVDRAGGSPLHF; CDR3nt: TGTGCCAGCAGCGTCGACAGGGCGGGGGGTTCACCCCTCCACTTT
d_gene: NA; v_gene: TRBV29-1; j_gene: TRBJ2-5; abundance: once; CDR3aa: CSVGQQQETQYF; CDR3nt: TGCAGCGTCGGACAGCAACAAGAGACCCAGTACTTC
d_gene: NA; v_gene: TRBV10-3; j_gene: TRBJ1-2; abundance: few; CDR3aa: CAISAGNYGYTF; CDR3nt: TGTGCCATCAGCGCAGGGAACTATGGCTACACCTTC
d_gene: TRBD1; v_gene: TRBV19; j_gene: TRBJ2-2; abundance: many; CDR3aa: CASSLAGTVNTGELFF; CDR3nt: TGTGCCAGTAGCCTGGCCGGGACAGTAAACACCGGGGAGCTGTTTTTT
d_gene: TRBD1; v_gene: TRBV7-9; j_gene: TRBJ1-1; abundance: few; CDR3aa: CASSLTGTVAEAFF; CDR3nt: TGTGCCAGCAGCTTAACAGGGACAGTCGCTGAAGCTTTCTTT
d_gene: NA; v_gene: TRBV20-1; j_gene: TRBJ1-2; abundance: NA; CDR3aa: CSAIVFESGYTF; CDR3nt: TGCAGTGCCATTGTGTTTGAGAGTGGCTACACCTTC
d_gene: TRBD1; v_gene: TRBV11-2; j_gene: TRBJ2-3; abundance: many; CDR3aa: CASSKGQGADTQYF; CDR3nt: TGTGCCAGCAGCAAAGGCCAGGGGGCTGATACGCAGTATTTT
d_gene: NA; v_gene: TRBV7-2; j_gene: TRBJ1-5; abundance: many; CDR3aa: CASSLGYGGQPQHF; CDR3nt: TGTGCCAGCAGCTTAGGTTACGGGGGCCAGCCCCAGCATTTT
d_gene: TRBD2; v_gene: TRBV2; j_gene: TRBJ2-3; abundance: many; CDR3aa: CASRTSGRASDTQYF; CDR3nt: TGTGCCAGCAGAACGAGCGGGAGGGCCTCAGATACGCAGTATTTT
d_gene: NA; v_gene: TRBV4-1; j_gene: TRBJ2-5; abundance: few; CDR3aa: CASSQAGLTLAQYF; CDR3nt: TGCGCCAGCAGCCAAGCCGGACTAACCCTAGCCCAGTACTTC
d_gene: TRBD1; v_gene: TRBV6-2/TRBV6-3; j_gene: TRBJ1-2; abundance: NA; CDR3aa: CASTWTGVSLGYGYTF; CDR3nt: TGTGCCAGCACCTGGACAGGGGTATCCCTTGGCTATGGCTACACCTTC